Below are 5 T cell receptor beta chains sequenced from a single sample in a study of blood T cell repertoires in COVID-19. Clones were read by immunoSEQ multiplex PCR, and TCRdb kept only the in-frame ones, dropping some. The profile shows tens of thousands of clones, more than 70% of them singletons. Input material: peripheral blood. These receptors all stem from an elderly man with active or convalescent COVID-19.

The rearrangement joins TRBV19 to TRBJ2-5; 8 bases map to TRBD2. The V gene's germline CDR1 is LNHDA and CDR2 SQIVND (reference sequence). The CDR3 spans 19 residues. After removal of 3 bases from V and 2 bases from J, the junction contained 17 bases not matched to a gene. The CDR3: CASSIESSGDLGWQETQYF. CDR3 sequence (DNA): TGTGCCAGTAGTATCGAAAGTAGCGGGGACCTCGGTTGGCAAGAGACCCAGTACTTC.

This chain connects TRBV2 to TRBJ1-2; no reliable D call. V lost 8 bases and J 1 base, leaving 14 bases between the germline ends. CDR1 is SNHLY and CDR2 is FYNNEI in the germline V gene. CDR3 length equals 14 residues. The CDR3 DNA reads as TGTGCCAGCGGGCGTTCTTTACTTAACTATGGCTACACCTTC. This gives the protein CASGRSLLNYGYTF.

This clone came up a few times. V is TRBV10-2 and J is TRBJ1-1; D gene uncertain. This CDR3 comprises 14 residues. With 9 bases removed from V and 1 base from J, the gap between germline ends came to 15 bases. Germline values: CDR1 WSHSY, CDR2 SAAADI. The CDR3 DNA reads as TGCGCCAGTCAAACAAGTCAGGAGAACACTGAAGCTTTCTTT. This encodes CASQTSQENTEAFF.

J is TRBJ2-7 and V is TRBV11-2; tentatively, D is TRBD2 (7 bases). The germline V gene has CDR1 SGHAT and CDR2 FQNNGV. Trimming stripped 4 bases from V and 6 bases from J, with 16 bases between. The CDR3 is 14 amino acids. In nucleotides, the CDR3 is TGTGCCAGCAGCTCCCCCCGGGGGGCCGCCGAGCAGTACTTC. Protein: CASSSPRGAAEQYF.

V and J are TRBV21-1 and TRBJ1-6; the D call TRBD1 from the table was never checked on the DNA. TRBV21-1 is noted as a pseudogene. This CDR3 contains 17 residues. In nucleotides, the CDR3 is TGTGCCAGCAGCAAAGATGGGGACAGGGTCTATAATTCACCCCTCCACTTT. Amino acids: CASSKDGDRVYNSPLHF.